These 20 T cell receptor beta chains were all obtained from the same sample, sequenced in a study of shared clonotypes between healthy human individuals. The assay was immunoSEQ multiplex PCR, and TCRdb's table has in-frame clones only and misses some. The sample has roughly 700,000 clones, roughly 70% seen once. Sequencing was carried out using memory CD4+ T cells sorted from blood. Subset here: CD45RA-negative fraction. The receptors come from a woman in her twenties or thirties in good health.

The chain links TRBV19 to TRBJ2-7; D gene uncertain. This CDR3 contains 13 residues. V was cut by 3 bases and J by 7 bases, with 13 bases left in between. Per germline, CDR1 LNHDA and CDR2 SQIVND (reference sequence). The CDR3 loop is CASSIGGLKEQYF. CDR3 sequence (DNA): TGTGCCAGTAGTATCGGCGGCCTTAAAGAGCAGTACTTC. Full variable domain (outside the CDR3, taken from reference TRBV19 and TRBJ2-7): DGGITQSPKYLFRKEGQNVTLSCEQNLNHDAMYWYRQDPGQGLRLIYYSQIVNDFQKGDIAEGYSVSREKKESFPLTVTSAQKNPTAFYLCASSIGGLKEQYFGPGTRLTVT.

The rearrangement links TRBV4-1 to TRBJ2-7, with 8 bases aligning to TRBD2. J gave up 4 bases and V 3 bases, and 17 bases lay outside the gene matches. There are 18 residues in the CDR3. Germline-derived CDR1 and CDR2 are MGHRA and YSYEKL. The CDR3 nucleotides read TGCGCCAGCAGCCACCAACCACGGGGGGCGGGAGGTTCGTACGAGCAGTACTTC. Its translation is CASSHQPRGAGGSYEQYF.

This chain uses TRBV19 with TRBJ1-5, with D perhaps TRBD1 (6 bases). The CDR3 totals 15 residues. The V end lost 8 bases, the J end lost 2 bases, and 16 bases lay between the germline ends. The germline CDR1 and CDR2 sequences are LNHDA and SQIVND (reference sequence). The CDR3, as DNA: TGTGCCAGTCAACCCATCGACAGGCGCAATCAGCCCCAGCATTTT. This gives the protein CASQPIDRRNQPQHF.

The chain combines TRBV7-2 with TRBJ2-7; 13 bases match TRBD2. CDR1 and CDR2 from the germline V gene are SGHTA and FQGNSA. This CDR3 comprises 16 residues. Germline trimming cut 3 bases from V and 5 bases from J; bases unmatched to any gene: 7. Here the CDR3 reads CASSFRTSGRVDEQYF. CDR3 coding DNA: TGTGCCAGCAGCTTCAGGACTAGCGGGAGAGTCGACGAGCAGTACTTC.

With respect to this clone: This sample also contains other DNA sequences that code for the same CDR3. The V and J genes are TRBV28 and TRBJ1-2, with a tentative D call TRBD1 (5 bases). Germline V gene data show CDR1 as MDHEN and CDR2 as SYDVKM. V gave up 1 base and J gave up 5 bases, with 11 bases separating them. CDR3 length: 14 residues. CDR3 amino acids: CASSLFGTEYGYTF. Here the CDR3 DNA reads TGTGCCAGCAGTTTATTCGGGACGGAATATGGCTACACCTTC.

Only one count was recorded for this clone. The rearrangement uses TRBV29-1 and TRBJ2-2; TRBD2 matches at 11 bases. CDR1 SQVTM and CDR2 ANQGSEA come from the germline V gene. The CDR3 has 13 residues. V lost 7 bases and J lost 5; bases outside the gene matches: 3. Here the CDR3 DNA reads TGCAGCGCACGACTAGCGGGAACCGGGGAGCTGTTTTTT. This sequence encodes CSARLAGTGELFF.

The J gene is TRBJ1-1, the V gene TRBV27, with unresolved D. The germline CDR1 and CDR2 sequences are MNHEY and SMNVEV (reference sequence). The CDR3 is 15 residues long. V was shortened by 5 bases and J by 5 bases, with 18 bases between the two germline ends. The CDR3: CASSPPYAGRTEAFF. The DNA for the CDR3 is TGTGCCAGCAGTCCCCCGTACGCGGGCCGGACTGAAGCTTTCTTT.

The V and J genes are TRBV28 and TRBJ2-1; 13 bases map to TRBD2. The CDR3 spans 16 residues. The junction had 6 bases not matched to a gene; V was cut back by 10 bases and J by 0 bases. Germline V lookup: CDR1 MDHEN, CDR2 SYDVKM. Written as DNA, the CDR3 is TGTGCCACCCAGACTAGCGGGAGGATCTCCTACAATGAGCAGTTCTTC. Protein sequence: CATQTSGRISYNEQFF.

V gene TRBV7-3 combines with J gene TRBJ2-2; perhaps TRBD1 as D (6 bases). V gave up 0 bases and J gave up 10 bases, with 12 bases separating them. This CDR3 has 14 amino acids. Germline values: CDR1 SGHTA, CDR2 FQGTGA. The CDR3 is CASSLTPGAEELFF. The CDR3 DNA is TGTGCCAGCAGCTTAACACCAGGGGCGGAGGAGCTGTTTTTT.

The chain is built from TRBV6-5 and TRBJ2-5; D is perhaps TRBD2 (6 bases). There are 13 residues in the CDR3. With 9 bases removed from V and 2 bases from J, the gap between germline ends came to 13 bases. CDR1 and CDR2 (germline): MNHEY, SVGAGI. The CDR3 sequence: CASSRAGQETQYF. The CDR3 DNA sequence: TGTGCCAGTTCCCGAGCGGGTCAAGAGACCCAGTACTTC.

This chain connects TRBV28 to TRBJ2-5, with 10 bases aligning to TRBD1. The J call is uncertain, as TRBJ2-7 better fits the DNA end. This CDR3 region has 13 residues. Germline V gene sequence: CDR1 MDHEN, CDR2 SYDVKM. The CDR3 region has the DNA TGTGCCAGCATGACAGGGGGCGGATACGAGCAGTACTTC. This codes for CASMTGGGYEQYF.

The V gene is TRBV7-2, the J gene TRBJ1-2, with a possible D match to TRBD1 (6 bases). Germline CDR1 and CDR2: SGHTA and FQGNSA. V was trimmed by 1 base and J by 2 bases, leaving 8 bases between them. The CDR3 loop spans 14 amino acids. The CDR3 nucleotides read TGTGCCAGCAGCTTAGAAGGGACAAACTATGGCTACACCTTC. Translated, it gives CASSLEGTNYGYTF.

The V and J genes are TRBV7-6 and TRBJ1-4, with TRBD1 matching over 7 bases. Germline V lookup: CDR1 SGHVS, CDR2 FNYEAQ. With V trimmed by 4 bases and J by 10 bases, 12 bases remained unmatched. This CDR3 is built from 15 residues. Here the CDR3 DNA reads TGTGCCAGCAGCTCCTGGACAGGCATTCAGGGAAAACTGTTTTTT. As protein: CASSSWTGIQGKLFF. Together with reference TRBV7-6 and TRBJ1-4, the CDR3 gives the full variable domain: GAGVSQSPRYKVTKRGQDVALRCDPISGHVSLYWYRQALGQGPEFLTYFNYEAQQDKSGLPNDRFSAERPEGSISTLTIQRTEQRDSAMYRCASSSWTGIQGKLFFGSGTQLSVL.

In this sample, this clone turned up many times. The chain uses TRBV11-3 and TRBJ2-1; 7 nucleotides line up with TRBD1. J gave up 3 bases and V 5 bases, and 7 bases lay outside the gene matches. This CDR3 spans 15 amino acids. In germline, CDR1 is SGHNT, CDR2 YENEEA. DNA of the CDR3: TGTGCCAGCAGCATTGCCGGGACAGTCTACAATGAGCAGTTCTTC. It translates to CASSIAGTVYNEQFF.

The genes are TRBV27 and TRBJ2-1; perhaps D is TRBD1 or TRBD2 (6 bases each). Looked up from germline, CDR1 is MNHEY and CDR2 is SMNVEV (reference sequence). The V end lost 8 bases, the J end lost 15 bases, and 17 bases lay between the germline ends. CDR3 length: 11 residues. CDR3: CASRGPSLLFF. The CDR3 region has the DNA TGTGCCAGCCGGGGGCCTAGTCTTCTGTTCTTC.

V gene TRBV11-2 combines with J gene TRBJ2-1; no reliable D call. V shed 3 bases and J shed 6 bases, with 3 bases lying between them. Per germline, CDR1 SGHAT and CDR2 FQNNGV. The CDR3 is made up of 11 amino acids. The DNA for the CDR3 is TGTGCCAGCAGCTTCGTCAATGAGCAGTTCTTC. It is translated as CASSFVNEQFF.

This chain uses TRBV5-1 with TRBJ1-1, with 11 bases fitting TRBD1. Germline V gene data show CDR1 as SGHRS and CDR2 as YFSETQ. The CDR3 is made up of 15 amino acids. J was trimmed by 1 base and V by 4 bases; bases with no gene match: 3. The CDR3, as DNA: TGCGCCAGCAGCAACGGACAGGGGGCGAACACTGAAGCTTTCTTT. Translation: CASSNGQGANTEAFF.

The rearrangement links TRBV28 to TRBJ2-1; no definite D call. Germline V lookup: CDR1 MDHEN, CDR2 SYDVKM. CDR3 size: 18 residues. The V end was cut by 5 bases, the J end by 0 bases, with 20 bases between. For the CDR3, the DNA is TGTGCCAGCAGTCCCTCCCTTTCTGGCAGGAGCTCCTACAATGAGCAGTTCTTC. It codes for CASSPSLSGRSSYNEQFF. Full variable domain (remainder filled in from reference TRBV28 and TRBJ2-1): DVKVTQSSRYLVKRTGEKVFLECVQDMDHENMFWYRQDPGLGLRLIYFSYDVKMKEKGDIPEGYSVSREKKERFSLILESASTNQTSMYLCASSPSLSGRSSYNEQFFGPGTRLTVL.

A few counts support this clone. The rearrangement links TRBV6-6 to TRBJ2-7, with D possibly being TRBD1 (6 bases). Germline-derived CDR1 and CDR2 are MNHNY and SVGAGI (reference sequence). The CDR3 totals 12 residues. V was shortened by 6 bases and J by 5 bases, with 11 bases between the two germline ends. The CDR3 nucleotides read TGTGCCAGCAGAAGGGGACAAAACGAGCAGTACTTC. Amino acid sequence: CASRRGQNEQYF.

V and J are TRBV6-5 and TRBJ1-2; TRBD1 aligns across 11 bases. Trimming took 4 bases from V and 7 from J; bases not matched to a gene: 2. CDR3 length: 13 residues. Germline-derived CDR1 and CDR2 are MNHEY and SVGAGI. This chain's CDR3 is CASSFGTGGGYTF. The CDR3 nucleotides are TGTGCCAGCAGTTTTGGGACAGGGGGTGGCTACACCTTC.